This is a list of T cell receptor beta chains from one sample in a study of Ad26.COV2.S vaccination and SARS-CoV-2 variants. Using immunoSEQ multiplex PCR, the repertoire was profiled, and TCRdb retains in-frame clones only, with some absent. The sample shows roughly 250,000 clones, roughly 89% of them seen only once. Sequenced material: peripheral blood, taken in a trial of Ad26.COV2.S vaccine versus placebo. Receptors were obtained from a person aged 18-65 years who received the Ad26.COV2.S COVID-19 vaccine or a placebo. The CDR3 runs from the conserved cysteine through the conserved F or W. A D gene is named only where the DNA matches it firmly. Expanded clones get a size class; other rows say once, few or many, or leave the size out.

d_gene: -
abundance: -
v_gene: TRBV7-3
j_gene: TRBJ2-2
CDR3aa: CASSLKPSAAGELFF
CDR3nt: TGTGCCAGCAGCTTAAAGCCTAGCGCGGCCGGGGAGCTGTTTTTT

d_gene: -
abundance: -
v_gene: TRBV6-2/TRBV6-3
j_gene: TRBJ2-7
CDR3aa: CASSQPYEQYF
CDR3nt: TGTGCCAGCAGTCAACCCTACGAGCAGTACTTC

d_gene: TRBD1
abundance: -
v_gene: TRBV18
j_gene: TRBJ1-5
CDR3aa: CASSPRIQGADNQPQHF
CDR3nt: TGTGCCAGCTCACCTCGGATACAGGGGGCCGACAATCAGCCCCAGCATTTT

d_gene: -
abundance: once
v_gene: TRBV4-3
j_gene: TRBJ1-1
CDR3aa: CASSQAGHMNTEAFF
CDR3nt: TGCGCCAGCAGCCAAGCAGGACACATGAACACTGAAGCTTTCTTT

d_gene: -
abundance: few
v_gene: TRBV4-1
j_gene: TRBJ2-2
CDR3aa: CASSPRGDRSTGELFF
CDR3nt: TGCGCCAGCAGCCCCAGGGGGGACAGAAGCACCGGGGAGCTGTTTTTT

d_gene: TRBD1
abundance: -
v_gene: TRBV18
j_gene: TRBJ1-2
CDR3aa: CASSPGQVRGYTF
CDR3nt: TGTGCCAGCTCACCAGGACAGGTCCGGGGCTACACCTTC

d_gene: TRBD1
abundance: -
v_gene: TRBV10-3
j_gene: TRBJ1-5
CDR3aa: CATQGTGGGEPQHF
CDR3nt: TGTGCCACCCAGGGGACAGGGGGTGGGGAGCCCCAGCATTTT

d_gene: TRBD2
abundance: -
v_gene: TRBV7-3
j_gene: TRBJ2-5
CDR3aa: CASSPLAGEQTQYF
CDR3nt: TGTGCCAGCAGCCCCTTAGCGGGAGAACAGACCCAGTACTTC

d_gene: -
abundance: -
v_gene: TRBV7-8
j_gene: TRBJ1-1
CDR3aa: CASSQDPYTEAFF
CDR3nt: TGTGCCAGCAGCCAAGACCCCTATACTGAAGCTTTCTTT

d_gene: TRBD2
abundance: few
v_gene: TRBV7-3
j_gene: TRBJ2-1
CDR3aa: CASSLSPLAGANEQFF
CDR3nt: TGTGCCAGCAGCTTATCACCCCTAGCGGGAGCCAATGAGCAGTTCTTC

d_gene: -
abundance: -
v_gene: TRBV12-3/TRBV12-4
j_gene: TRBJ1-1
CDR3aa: CASSLTVNTEAFF
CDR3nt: TGTGCCAGCAGCCTTACAGTGAACACTGAAGCTTTCTTT

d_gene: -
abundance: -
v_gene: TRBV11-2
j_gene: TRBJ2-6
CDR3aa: CASSTVAYSGANVLTF
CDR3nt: TGTGCCAGCTCGACTGTGGCTTACTCTGGGGCCAACGTCCTGACTTTC

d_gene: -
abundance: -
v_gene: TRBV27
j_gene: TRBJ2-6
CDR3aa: CASSDQGTGANVLTF
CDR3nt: TGTGCCAGCAGTGATCAGGGGACTGGGGCCAACGTCCTGACTTTC

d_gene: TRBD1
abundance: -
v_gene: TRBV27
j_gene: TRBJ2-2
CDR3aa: CASSLKADRVFTGELFF
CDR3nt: TGTGCCAGCAGTTTAAAGGCAGACAGGGTTTTTACCGGGGAGCTGTTTTTT

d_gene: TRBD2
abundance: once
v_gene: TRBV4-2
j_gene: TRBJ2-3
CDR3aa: CASSQREGGRDTQYF
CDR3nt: TGTGCCAGCAGCCAGCGGGAGGGGGGTAGAGATACGCAGTATTTT

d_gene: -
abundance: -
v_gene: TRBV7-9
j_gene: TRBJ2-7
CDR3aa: CASSFLSSTGRAGEQYF
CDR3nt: TGTGCCAGCAGCTTTTTGTCTTCCACAGGGAGGGCAGGCGAGCAGTACTTC

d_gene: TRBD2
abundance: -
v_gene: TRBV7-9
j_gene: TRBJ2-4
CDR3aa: CASSSQGSGVAKNIQYF
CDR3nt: TGTGCCAGCAGCTCCCAGGGAAGCGGGGTAGCCAAAAACATTCAGTACTTC

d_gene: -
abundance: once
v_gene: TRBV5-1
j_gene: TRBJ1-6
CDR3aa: CASSRKTGVRSPLHF
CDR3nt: TGCGCCAGCAGCAGGAAGACAGGCGTACGATCACCCCTCCACTTT